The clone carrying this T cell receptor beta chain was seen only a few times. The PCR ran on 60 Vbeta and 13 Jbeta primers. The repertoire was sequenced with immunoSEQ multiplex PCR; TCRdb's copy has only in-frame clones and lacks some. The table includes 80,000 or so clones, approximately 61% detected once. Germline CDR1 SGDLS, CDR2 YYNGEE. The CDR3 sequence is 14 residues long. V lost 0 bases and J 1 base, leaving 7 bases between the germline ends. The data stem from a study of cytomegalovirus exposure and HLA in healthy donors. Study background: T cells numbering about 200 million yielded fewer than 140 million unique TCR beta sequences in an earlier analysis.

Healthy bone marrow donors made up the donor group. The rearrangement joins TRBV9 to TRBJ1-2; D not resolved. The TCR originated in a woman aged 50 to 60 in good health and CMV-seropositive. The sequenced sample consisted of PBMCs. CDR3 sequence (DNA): TGTGCCAGCAGCGTAGCAGGCTTTAACTATGGCTACACCTTC. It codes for CASSVAGFNYGYTF.